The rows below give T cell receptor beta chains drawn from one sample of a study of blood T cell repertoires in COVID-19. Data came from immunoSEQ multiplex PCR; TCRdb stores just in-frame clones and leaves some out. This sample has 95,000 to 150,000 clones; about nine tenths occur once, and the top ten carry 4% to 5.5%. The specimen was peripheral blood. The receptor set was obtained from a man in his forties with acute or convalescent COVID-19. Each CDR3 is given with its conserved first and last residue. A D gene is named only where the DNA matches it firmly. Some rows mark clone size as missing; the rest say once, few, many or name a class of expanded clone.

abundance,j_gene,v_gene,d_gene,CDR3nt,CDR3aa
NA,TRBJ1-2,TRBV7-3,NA,TGTGCCAGCAGCGAGGACAGCAACTATGGCTACACCTTC,CASSEDSNYGYTF
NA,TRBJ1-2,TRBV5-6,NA,TGTGCCAGCAGCTTGAAACAGCTGAATTATGGCTACACCTTC,CASSLKQLNYGYTF
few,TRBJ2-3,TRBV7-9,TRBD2,TGTGCCAGCAGCTCTAGCGGAAACACAGATACGCAGTATTTT,CASSSSGNTDTQYF
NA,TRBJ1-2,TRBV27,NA,TGTGCCAGCAGTTTTGGAGGGGTTAGGGGCTACACCTTC,CASSFGGVRGYTF
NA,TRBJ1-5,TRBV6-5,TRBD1,TGTGCCAGCAGGGGGACAGGTCGAAATCAGCCCCAGCATTTT,CASRGTGRNQPQHF
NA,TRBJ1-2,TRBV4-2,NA,TGTGCCAGCAGCCAAGTGGCGGGGTCAGCTAACTATGGCTACACCTTC,CASSQVAGSANYGYTF
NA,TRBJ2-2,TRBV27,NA,TGTGCCAGCAGTTTTTCGATGGGGGGAAGCACCGGGGAGCTGTTTTTT,CASSFSMGGSTGELFF
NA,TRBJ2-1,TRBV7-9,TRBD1,TGTGCCAGCAGCGACGGGACAGGGATGGGGTACAATGAGCAGTTCTTC,CASSDGTGMGYNEQFF
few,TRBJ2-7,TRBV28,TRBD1,TGTGCCAGCAGTTCCCCGGGACAGAACTACGAGCAGTACTTC,CASSSPGQNYEQYF
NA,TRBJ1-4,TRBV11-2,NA,TGTGCCAGCAGCTTAGCGTCAGGGGTTGAAAAACTGTTTTTT,CASSLASGVEKLFF
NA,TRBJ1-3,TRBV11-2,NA,TGTGCCAGCAAGCCAGGGGTCTCTGGAAACACCATATATTTT,CASKPGVSGNTIYF
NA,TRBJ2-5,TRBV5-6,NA,TGTGCCAGCAGCTTCACACAGTTCCAAGAGACCCAGTACTTC,CASSFTQFQETQYF
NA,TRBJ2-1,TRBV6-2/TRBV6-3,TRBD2,TGTGCCAGCAGTTACAGCGGGATACAGTCCTACAATGAGCAGTTCTTC,CASSYSGIQSYNEQFF
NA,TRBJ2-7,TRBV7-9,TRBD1,TGTGCCAGCAGCTTATACCGGGACAGGGGGATCTACGAGCAGTACTTC,CASSLYRDRGIYEQYF
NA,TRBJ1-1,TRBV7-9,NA,TGTGCCAGCAGCTTTCAGACAGAGAACACTGAAGCTTTCTTT,CASSFQTENTEAFF
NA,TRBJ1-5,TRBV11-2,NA,TGTGCCAGCAGCTTAGGAACTGGTCAGCCCCAGCATTTT,CASSLGTGQPQHF
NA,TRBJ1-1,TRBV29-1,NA,TGCAGCGTTGATGCGGGGGCGAACACTGAAGCTTTCTTT,CSVDAGANTEAFF
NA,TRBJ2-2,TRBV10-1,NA,TGCGCCAGCAGTCTCTCGAACACCGGGGAGCTGTTTTTT,CASSLSNTGELFF
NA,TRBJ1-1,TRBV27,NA,TGTGCCAGCAGCGACAGAGTCACGAACACTGAAGCTTTCTTT,CASSDRVTNTEAFF
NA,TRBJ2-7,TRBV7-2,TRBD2,TGTGCCAGCAGCTCCGGGACTAGCGTTGTCTACGAGCAGTACTTC,CASSSGTSVVYEQYF
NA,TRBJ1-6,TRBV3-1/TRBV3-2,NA,TGTGCCAGCAGCCAAGTTCCCTCAAGCGGCTCACCCCTCCACTTT,CASSQVPSSGSPLHF
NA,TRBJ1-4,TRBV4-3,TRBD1,TGCGCCAGCAGCCAAGGAGTCCGGACAGGGGATGAAAAACTGTTTTTT,CASSQGVRTGDEKLFF
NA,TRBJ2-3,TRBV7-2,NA,TGTGCCAGCAGCCCCAATAGTTTCAGGCTCAACACAGATACGCAGTATTTT,CASSPNSFRLNTDTQYF
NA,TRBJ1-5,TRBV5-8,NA,TGTGCCAGCACCAGGATCGCAGCTTGGGGCAGGAGTGATCAGCCCCAGCATTTT,CASTRIAAWGRSDQPQHF
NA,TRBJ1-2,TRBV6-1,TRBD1,TGTGCCAGCAGTGCCTCTTCAGGGGGCCTTGGCTATGGCTACACCTTC,CASSASSGGLGYGYTF
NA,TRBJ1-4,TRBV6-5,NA,TGTGCCAGCAGCTGGGACCCCCGGGGGAAACTGTTTTTT,CASSWDPRGKLFF
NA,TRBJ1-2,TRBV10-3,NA,TGTGCCATCAGTGAGTCGAGGTCATCGTACTATGGCTACACCTTC,CAISESRSSYYGYTF
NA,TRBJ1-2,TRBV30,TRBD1,TGTGCCTGGAGTGTTAGGGGGCGCGGAGACTATGGCTACACCTTC,CAWSVRGRGDYGYTF
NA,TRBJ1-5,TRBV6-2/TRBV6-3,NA,TGTGCCAGCAGTTACGGAGGTTTAGGCAATCAGCCCCAGCATTTT,CASSYGGLGNQPQHF
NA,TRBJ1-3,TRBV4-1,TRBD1,TGCGCCAGCAGCCGGCTTCCGGGACAGGGACCCTCTGGAAACACCATATATTTT,CASSRLPGQGPSGNTIYF
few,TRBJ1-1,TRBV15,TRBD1,TGTGCCACCAAAAAAGACAGGGGCCCTGAAGCTTTCTTT,CATKKDRGPEAFF
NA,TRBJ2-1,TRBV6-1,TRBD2,TGTGCCAGCAGTGAATTGGCTAGCGGGAGAGGTGAGCAGTTCTTC,CASSELASGRGEQFF
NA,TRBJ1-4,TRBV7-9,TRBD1,TGTGCCAGCAGCCCGGTACAGGGGGTAGAAAAACTGTTTTTT,CASSPVQGVEKLFF
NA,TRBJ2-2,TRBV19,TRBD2,TGTGCCAGTACCTGGCTAGCGGGGACTTCCGGGGAGCTGTTTTTT,CASTWLAGTSGELFF
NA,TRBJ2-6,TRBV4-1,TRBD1,TGCGCCAGCAGCCCGGGACAGGGAATGCGGTCTGGGGCCAACGTCCTGACTTTC,CASSPGQGMRSGANVLTF